This T cell receptor beta chain was retrieved from a study of response to subunit inactivated influenza vaccine. Via MiXCR, TCRdb re-called the RT-PCR reads, giving one row per CDR3 protein. This table has some 600,000 distinct CDR3 sequences, 14% appearing once. The CDR3 totals 14 residues. With V trimmed by 8 bases and J by 5 bases, 8 bases remained unmatched. With regard to this clonotype: Its cognate antigen is unknown.

Study-level findings and limits: Seasonal influenza vaccination, on each occasion, was suggested by the authors to recruit few new T cells.

The TCR was taken from a man over 45 who received an inactivated influenza vaccine. The chain links TRBV12-3 or TRBV12-4 to TRBJ2-4; 8 positions match TRBD1. Specimen: PBMCs from blood, collected 14 to 15 days before vaccination. Here the CDR3 reads CASWEGQGENIQYF. CDR3 DNA sequence: TGTGCCAGCTGGGAAGGACAGGGAGAAAACATTCAGTACTTC.